This T cell receptor beta chain originates from a study of identical twins. MiXCR, run by TCRdb on the 5' RACE reads, gives a single entry per CDR3 protein. The table has 200,000 to 250,000 distinct CDR3 sequences, about 12% seen once. CDR3 length: 16 residues. Germline-derived CDR1 and CDR2 are SGHTA and FQGNSA. The V gene end was trimmed by 1 base and the J gene end by 4 bases; junction bases not matched to a gene: 8. The data also belong to a second study, concerning yellow fever vaccine responses in identical twins.

This receptor was obtained from a woman aged 18-30 years in good health. The chain uses TRBV7-2 and TRBJ2-7, with 9 bases matching TRBD2. Input material: memory (CD45RO+) T cells sorted from blood. CDR3 sequence: CASSLVSGSSPYEQYF. In nucleotides, the CDR3 is TGTGCCAGCAGCTTAGTTAGCGGGAGTTCCCCATACGAGCAGTACTTC.